This T cell receptor beta chain was sequenced during a study of human T cells and chemical hapten exposure. Trimming stripped 5 bases from V and 3 bases from J, with 8 bases between. The germline V gene encodes CDR1 DFQATT and CDR2 SNEGSKA (reference sequence). This CDR3 is built from 12 residues. TCRdb reprocessed the RACE reads via MiXCR and lists one record per CDR3 protein. The sample consists of 80,000 to 100,000 distinct CDR3 sequences, 7% to 10% of them appearing once. Time point here: patch test 2, 6 weeks after DPC sensitization. The treatment was: therapeutic diphenylcyclopropenone sensitization with weekly scalp DPC. The sample holds a few counts of this clonotype.

V usage is TRBV20-1 and J usage is TRBJ1-5; D ambiguous. The sequence derives from a woman aged 35 to 49 with alopecia areata. Some clones in this sample may be carry-over from other donors' samples. Sequenced here: whole blood, sampled in connection with sensitization to the hapten diphenylcyclopropenone (DPC). CDR3 loop: CSARQNNQPQHF. Written as DNA, the CDR3 is TGCAGTGCTCGGCAGAACAATCAGCCCCAGCATTTT.